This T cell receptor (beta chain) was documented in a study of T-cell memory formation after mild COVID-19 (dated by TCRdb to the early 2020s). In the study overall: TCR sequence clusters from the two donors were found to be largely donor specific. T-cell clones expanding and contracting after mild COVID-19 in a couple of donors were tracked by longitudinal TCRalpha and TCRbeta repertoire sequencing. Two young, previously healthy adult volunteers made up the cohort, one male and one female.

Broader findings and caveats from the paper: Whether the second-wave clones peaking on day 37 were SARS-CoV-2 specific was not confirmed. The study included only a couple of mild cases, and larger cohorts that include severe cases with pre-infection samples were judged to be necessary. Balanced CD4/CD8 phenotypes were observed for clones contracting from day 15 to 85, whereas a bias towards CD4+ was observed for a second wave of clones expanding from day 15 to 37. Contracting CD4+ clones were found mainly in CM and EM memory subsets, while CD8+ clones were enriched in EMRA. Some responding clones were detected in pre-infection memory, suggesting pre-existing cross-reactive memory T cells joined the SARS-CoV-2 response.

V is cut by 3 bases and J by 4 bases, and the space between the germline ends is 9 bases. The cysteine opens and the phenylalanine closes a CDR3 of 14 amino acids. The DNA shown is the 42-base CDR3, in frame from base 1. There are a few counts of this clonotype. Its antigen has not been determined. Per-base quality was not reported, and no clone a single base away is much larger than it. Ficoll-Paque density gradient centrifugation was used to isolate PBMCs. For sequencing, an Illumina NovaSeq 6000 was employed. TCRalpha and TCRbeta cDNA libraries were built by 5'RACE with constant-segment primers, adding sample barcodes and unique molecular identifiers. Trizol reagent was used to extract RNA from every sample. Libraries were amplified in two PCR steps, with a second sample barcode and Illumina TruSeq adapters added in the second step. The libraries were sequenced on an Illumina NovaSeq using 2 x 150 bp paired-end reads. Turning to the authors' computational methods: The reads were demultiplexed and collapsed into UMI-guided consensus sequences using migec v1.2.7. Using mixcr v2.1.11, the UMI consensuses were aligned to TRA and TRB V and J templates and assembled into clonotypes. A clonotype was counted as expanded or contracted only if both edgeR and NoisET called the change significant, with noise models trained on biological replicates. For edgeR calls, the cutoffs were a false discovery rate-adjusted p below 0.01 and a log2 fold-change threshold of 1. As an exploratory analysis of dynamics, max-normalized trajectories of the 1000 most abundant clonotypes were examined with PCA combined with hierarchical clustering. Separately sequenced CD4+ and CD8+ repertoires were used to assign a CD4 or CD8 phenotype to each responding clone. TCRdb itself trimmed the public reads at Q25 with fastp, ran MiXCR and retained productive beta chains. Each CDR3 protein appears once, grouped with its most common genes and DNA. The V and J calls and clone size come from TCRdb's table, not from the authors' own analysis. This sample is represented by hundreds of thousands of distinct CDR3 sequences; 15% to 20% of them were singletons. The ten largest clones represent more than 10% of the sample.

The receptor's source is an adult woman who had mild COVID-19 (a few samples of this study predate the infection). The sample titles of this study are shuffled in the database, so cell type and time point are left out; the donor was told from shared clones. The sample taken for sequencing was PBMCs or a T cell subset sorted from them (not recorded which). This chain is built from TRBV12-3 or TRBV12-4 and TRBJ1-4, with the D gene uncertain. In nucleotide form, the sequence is TGTGCCAGCAGTTTTGGGGAACGTAATGAAAAACTGTTTTTT. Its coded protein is CASSFGERNEKLFF.